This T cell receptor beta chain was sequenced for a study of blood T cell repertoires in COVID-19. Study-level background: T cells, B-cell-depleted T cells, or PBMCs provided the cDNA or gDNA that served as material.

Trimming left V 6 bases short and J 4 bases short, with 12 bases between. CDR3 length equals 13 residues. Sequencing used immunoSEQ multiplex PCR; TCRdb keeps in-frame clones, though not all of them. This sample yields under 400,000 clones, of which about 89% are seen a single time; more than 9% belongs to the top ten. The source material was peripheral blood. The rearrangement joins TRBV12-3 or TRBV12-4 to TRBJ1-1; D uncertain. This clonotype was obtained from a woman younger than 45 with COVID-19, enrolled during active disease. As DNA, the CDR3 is TGTGCCAGCAGGTACGAGGGCTCCACTGAAGCTTTCTTT. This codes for CASRYEGSTEAFF.